The entry below gives a single T cell receptor beta chain sequence along with its context. These data come from a study of blood T cell repertoires in COVID-19. Study summary: Acute and convalescent COVID-19 specimens originated in the United States, Italy and Spain.

The ends lost 3 bases at V and 6 bases at J; junction bases unmatched: 5. The length of the CDR3 is 14 residues. CDR1 is MDHEN and CDR2 is SYDVKM in the germline V gene. Profiling relied on immunoSEQ multiplex PCR, and the TCRdb table lists in-frame clones only, not all of them. The table has more than 45,000 clones, around 89% seen once. Sequenced: peripheral blood. The receptor's source is a man aged 55-75 years with acute or convalescent COVID-19. This chain joins TRBV28 and TRBJ1-5, with TRBD1 matching over 7 bases. CDR3 protein: CASSFGGGSQPQHF. For the CDR3, the DNA is TGTGCCAGCAGTTTTGGAGGGGGCAGTCAGCCCCAGCATTTT.